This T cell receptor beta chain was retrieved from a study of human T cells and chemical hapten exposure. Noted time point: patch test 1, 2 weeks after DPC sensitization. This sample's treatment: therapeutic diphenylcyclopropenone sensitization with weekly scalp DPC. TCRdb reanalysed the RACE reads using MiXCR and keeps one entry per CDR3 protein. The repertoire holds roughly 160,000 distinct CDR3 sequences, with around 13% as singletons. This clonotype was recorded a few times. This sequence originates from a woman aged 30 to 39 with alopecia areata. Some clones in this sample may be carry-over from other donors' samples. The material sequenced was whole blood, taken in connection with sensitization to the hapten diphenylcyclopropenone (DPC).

CDR3 protein: CASSLITGPGELFF. The CDR3 DNA sequence: TGTGCCAGCAGCTTAATTACTGGTCCCGGGGAGCTGTTTTTT. The chain couples TRBV7-6 to TRBJ2-2; D unclear. Deletions cut 2 bases from V and 6 bases from J, with 10 bases between. From germline, CDR1 is SGHVS and CDR2 FNYEAQ. CDR3 length: 14 residues.